Below are 29 T cell receptor beta chains sequenced from a single sample in a study of shared clonotypes between healthy human individuals. Sequencing was performed with immunoSEQ multiplex PCR; in TCRdb, only in-frame clones are kept and a portion is missing. The profile shows about 700,000 clones, approximately 90% of them singletons. Naive CD8 cells, CD45RO-negative and positively selected for CCR7, excluded terminally differentiated effector memory CD45RA+ cells. The sequencing sample was made of naive CD8+ T cells sorted from blood. These receptors were obtained from a man between 25 and 39 years old in good health.

This chain joins TRBV29-1 and TRBJ2-1; TRBD2 matches 12 bases. V lost 6 bases to trimming and J lost 6 bases; unmatched junction nucleotides: 6. Germline-derived CDR1 and CDR2 are SQVTM and ANQGSEA. The CDR3 totals 14 residues. The CDR3 nucleotides are TGCAGCGTGCCTAGCGGGAGGGCCTTCAATGAGCAGTTCTTC. Translated, it gives CSVPSGRAFNEQFF.

This chain uses TRBV5-5 with TRBJ1-1; 7 bases line up with TRBD1. Germline-derived CDR1 and CDR2 are SGHKS and YYEKEE (reference sequence). CDR3 length: 17 amino acids. V trimming: 1 base; J trimming: 1 base; junction bases outside the gene matches: 10. Written as DNA, the CDR3 is TGTGCCAGCAGCTTGTGGCTAGGGACAGCCTCGAACACTGAAGCTTTCTTT. It is translated as CASSLWLGTASNTEAFF.

This chain connects TRBV27 to TRBJ2-2; TRBD2 matches 7 bases. CDR3 length: 15 amino acids. The germline CDR1 and CDR2 sequences are MNHEY and SMNVEV (reference sequence). After removal of 7 bases from V and 6 bases from J, the junction contained 11 bases not matched to a gene. CDR3 region: CASTSGGERSGELFF. CDR3 nucleotide sequence: TGTGCCAGCACTAGCGGAGGGGAGAGATCCGGGGAGCTGTTTTTT.

This chain uses TRBV7-6 with TRBJ2-3; D not resolved. Germline loops: CDR1 SGHVS, CDR2 FNYEAQ. This CDR3 comprises 15 residues. The V gene lost 4 bases and the J gene lost 0 bases, with 11 bases spanning the gap. The CDR3 reads CASSYFTASTDTQYF. CDR3 bases: TGTGCCAGCAGCTATTTTACCGCTAGCACAGATACGCAGTATTTT.

This clone was picked up one time. The V gene is TRBV7-2, the J gene TRBJ2-1; 9 nucleotides line up with TRBD1. Losses at the gene ends were 2 bases for V and 5 bases for J; bases not matched to a gene: 4. The CDR3 spans 15 residues. Per germline, CDR1 SGHTA and CDR2 FQGNSA. The CDR3 coding sequence is TGTGCCAGCAGCTTACTAGGACAGGGGCACAATGAGCAGTTCTTC. Its protein product is CASSLLGQGHNEQFF.

The chain is built from TRBV19 and TRBJ2-5, with D unresolved. The CDR3 is 12 residues long. CDR1 is LNHDA and CDR2 is SQIVND in the germline V gene (reference sequence). V gave up 6 bases and J gave up 5 bases, with 10 bases separating them. For the CDR3, the DNA is TGTGCCAGTAGCCCCCGGCGGGAGACCCAGTACTTC. Amino acids: CASSPRRETQYF.

This sequence joins TRBV2 and TRBJ2-1; 8 bases are shared with TRBD1. Germline CDR1 and CDR2: SNHLY and FYNNEI. V lost 10 bases to trimming and J lost 8 bases; unmatched junction nucleotides: 7. The CDR3 runs to 12 residues. The CDR3 DNA reads as TGTGCCACCTTAGGGACAGGCTATGAGCAGTTCTTC. It encodes CATLGTGYEQFF.

The V gene is TRBV7-2, the J gene TRBJ1-1; 8 bases match TRBD1. The CDR3 extends over 16 amino acids. The germline V gene has CDR1 SGHTA and CDR2 FQGNSA. The trim removed 1 base at V and 3 bases at J, leaving 7 bases unmatched. CDR3 DNA sequence: TGTGCCAGCAGCTTAGAACCCCAGGGGGCAGACACTGAAGCTTTCTTT. This encodes CASSLEPQGADTEAFF.

The J gene is TRBJ2-1, the V gene TRBV15; D may be TRBD2 (6 bases). Germline V gene data show CDR1 as LNHNV and CDR2 as YYDKDF (reference sequence). Trimming stripped 8 bases from V and 0 bases from J, with 14 bases between. CDR3 length: 15 amino acids. CDR3 bases: TGTGCCACCCGGTGGGGCGGGAACTCCTACAATGAGCAGTTCTTC. It codes for CATRWGGNSYNEQFF.

This chain uses TRBV7-8 with TRBJ2-6, with D tentatively TRBD2 (6 bases). The CDR3 has 18 residues. V was shortened by 5 bases and J by 0 bases, with 17 bases between the two germline ends. The V gene's germline CDR1 is SGHVS and CDR2 FQNEAQ. CDR3 coding DNA: TGTGCCAGCAGCCGAAGGCCGGGGGAAAGCTCTGGGGCCAACGTCCTGACTTTC. Translating it yields CASSRRPGESSGANVLTF.

CDR3 residues: CASSGSYNEQFF. Here the CDR3 DNA reads TGTGCCAGCAGCGGAAGCTACAATGAGCAGTTCTTC. This chain connects TRBV6-5 to TRBJ2-1; no clear D gene. Germline V gives CDR1 MNHEY, CDR2 SVGAGI. This CDR3 spans 12 amino acids. Trimming shortened V by 6 bases and J by 3 bases, and 6 bases separated the two germline ends.

This sequence joins TRBV19 and TRBJ1-1; 9 bases fit TRBD1. CDR1 is LNHDA, CDR2 SQIVND, per germline (reference sequence). The ends lost 6 bases at V and 4 bases at J; junction bases unmatched: 3. This CDR3 has 13 residues. The DNA for the CDR3 is TGTGCCAGTAGGACAGGGGGACGCACTGAAGCTTTCTTT. Translating gives CASRTGGRTEAFF.

This clone was seen once. The chain carries TRBV4-1 and TRBJ2-3, with D possibly being TRBD2 (5 bases). V lost 4 bases and J 4 bases, leaving 18 bases between the germline ends. This CDR3 has 16 amino acids. From germline, CDR1 is MGHRA and CDR2 YSYEKL. The CDR3 sequence: CASSRGARAPADTQYF. The DNA of the CDR3 is TGCGCCAGCAGCCGGGGAGCGAGGGCTCCGGCAGATACGCAGTATTTT.

V usage is TRBV12-5 and J usage is TRBJ2-1; the D gene is possibly TRBD1 (6 bases). V dropped 4 bases and J dropped 4 bases, with 8 bases sitting between them. Germline CDR1 and CDR2: LGHNT and FRNRAP. This CDR3 has 13 residues. CDR3: CASGSQGYNEQFF. As DNA, the CDR3 is TGTGCTAGTGGTTCACAGGGATACAATGAGCAGTTCTTC. Full variable domain (outside the CDR3, taken from reference TRBV12-5 and TRBJ2-1): DARVTQTPRHKVTEMGQEVTMRCQPILGHNTVFWYRQTMMQGLELLAYFRNRAPLDDSGMPKDRFSAEMPDATLATLKIQPSEPRDSAVYFCASGSQGYNEQFFGPGTRLTVL.

The V call is TRBV27, the J call TRBJ2-2; 7 nucleotides line up with TRBD2. Germline CDR1 reads MNHEY; CDR2 reads SMNVEV (reference sequence). The CDR3 is made up of 16 amino acids. After removal of 6 bases from V and 1 base from J, the junction contained 8 bases not matched to a gene. The CDR3 DNA reads TGTGCCAGCAGCCCAAACCCGGGAGGGAACACCGGGGAGCTGTTTTTT. As protein: CASSPNPGGNTGELFF.

The chain joins TRBV7-7 to TRBJ2-7, with 8 nucleotides matching TRBD1. This CDR3 is 16 amino acids long. J was trimmed by 3 bases and V by 5 bases; bases with no gene match: 12. Germline V gene data show CDR1 as SSHAT and CDR2 as FNYEAQ (reference sequence). This chain's CDR3 is CASSPDVGTGDYEQYF. CDR3 nucleotide sequence: TGTGCCAGCAGCCCCGACGTAGGGACAGGAGACTACGAGCAGTACTTC.

V is TRBV7-9 and J is TRBJ2-5; TRBD1 agrees at 7 bases. The germline V gene has CDR1 SEHNR and CDR2 FQNEAQ (reference sequence). V trimming: 6 bases; J trimming: 4 bases; junction bases outside the gene matches: 11. The CDR3 length is 15 residues. This chain's CDR3 is CASRSPLTGRETQYF. CDR3 DNA: TGTGCCAGCAGATCGCCCTTGACAGGGAGAGAGACCCAGTACTTC. Full variable domain (rest looked up from reference TRBV7-9 and TRBJ2-5): DTGVSQNPRHKITKRGQNVTFRCDPISEHNRLYWYRQTLGQGPEFLTYFQNEAQLEKSRLLSDRFSAERPKGSFSTLEIQRTEQGDSAMYLCASRSPLTGRETQYFGPGTRLLVL.

On this clone itself: The sample holds other DNA sequences that translate to the same CDR3. This chain links TRBV7-9 with TRBJ2-5, with D hard to call. The CDR3 runs 13 residues. Germline V gene lookup returns CDR1 SEHNR and CDR2 FQNEAQ (reference sequence). V was shortened by 3 bases and J by 2 bases, with 7 bases between the two germline ends. CDR3 amino acids: CASSFPSQETQYF. Written as DNA, the CDR3 is TGTGCCAGCAGCTTTCCATCACAAGAGACCCAGTACTTC.

The rearrangement uses TRBV27 and TRBJ2-7, with D unclear. V was trimmed by 2 bases and J by 4 bases, leaving 9 bases between them. The CDR3 loop spans 13 amino acids. The germline gives CDR1 MNHEY, CDR2 SMNVEV (reference sequence). Here the CDR3 reads CASSLRVRYEQYF. Here the CDR3 DNA reads TGTGCCAGCAGTTTAAGGGTCAGATACGAGCAGTACTTC.

V gene TRBV2 combines with J gene TRBJ2-1; D is perhaps TRBD1 or TRBD2 (6 bases each). The V end lost 7 bases, the J end lost 7 bases, and 17 bases lay between the germline ends. CDR1 is SNHLY and CDR2 is FYNNEI in the germline V gene. The CDR3 has 14 amino acids. The CDR3 reads CASIGGRVDNEQFF. CDR3 in DNA: TGTGCCAGCATAGGGGGGCGCGTAGATAATGAGCAGTTCTTC.

The J gene is TRBJ2-1, the V gene TRBV27; 15 bases are shared with TRBD2. J was trimmed by 6 bases and V by 3 bases; bases with no gene match: 9. The CDR3 length is 18 residues. Germline assignment: CDR1 MNHEY and CDR2 SMNVEV (reference sequence). DNA for the CDR3: TGTGCCAGCAGTTTTAACGGACTAGCGGGAGGGCCGTCCAATGAGCAGTTCTTC. Translation gives CASSFNGLAGGPSNEQFF.

The rearrangement uses TRBV5-1 and TRBJ2-1; D is possibly TRBD1 (6 bases). This CDR3 region has 14 residues. The V end was cut by 0 bases, the J end by 5 bases, with 9 bases between. Germline V lookup: CDR1 SGHRS, CDR2 YFSETQ. The CDR3 coding sequence is TGCGCCAGCAGCTTGGTCCCAGGGGACAATGAGCAGTTCTTC. Its translation is CASSLVPGDNEQFF.

The chain couples TRBV16 to TRBJ1-1; tentative D call: TRBD1 (5 bases). Trimming left V 6 bases short and J 4 bases short, with 24 bases between. The CDR3 is 17 amino acids. Germline assignment: CDR1 KGHSY and CDR2 FQNENV. CDR3: CASSIKKGWVSSTEAFF. The CDR3 DNA reads as TGTGCCAGCAGTATAAAGAAGGGGTGGGTCTCGAGCACTGAAGCTTTCTTT.

The V call is TRBV4-1, the J call TRBJ2-6; weak D call: TRBD2 (5 bases). This CDR3 has 17 amino acids. CDR1 and CDR2 from the germline V gene are MGHRA and YSYEKL. Trimming removed 1 base from V and 4 bases from J, with 14 bases in between. DNA for the CDR3: TGCGCCAGCAGCCAAGTCCCCCCCGCGGGCGGGGCCAACGTCCTGACTTTC. It encodes CASSQVPPAGGANVLTF.

The chain uses TRBV19 and TRBJ2-7; 7 bases fit TRBD2. V trimming: 3 bases; J trimming: 3 bases; junction bases outside the gene matches: 8. The CDR3 spans 15 residues. Looked up from germline, CDR1 is LNHDA and CDR2 is SQIVND (reference sequence). CDR3: CASSILGGGDYEQYF. In nucleotides, the CDR3 is TGTGCCAGTAGTATCCTCGGGGGAGGGGACTACGAGCAGTACTTC.

This chain links TRBV28 with TRBJ2-3, with 10 bases fitting TRBD2. The CDR3 extends over 21 amino acids. V lost 5 bases and J lost 0; bases outside the gene matches: 20. From germline, CDR1 is MDHEN and CDR2 SYDVKM. CDR3 DNA: TGTGCCAGCAGTCACCTGGCCCTGACTAGCGGGCAAAGAACTAGCACAGATACGCAGTATTTT. Amino acid sequence: CASSHLALTSGQRTSTDTQYF. Complete variable domain (other parts from reference TRBV28 and TRBJ2-3): DVKVTQSSRYLVKRTGEKVFLECVQDMDHENMFWYRQDPGLGLRLIYFSYDVKMKEKGDIPEGYSVSREKKERFSLILESASTNQTSMYLCASSHLALTSGQRTSTDTQYFGPGTRLTVL.

The chain is built from TRBV27 and TRBJ1-5; D gene uncertain. The CDR3 loop spans 16 amino acids. With 4 bases removed from V and 2 bases from J, the gap between germline ends came to 15 bases. Germline V gives CDR1 MNHEY, CDR2 SMNVEV (reference sequence). This CDR3 reads CASSSMTAGGNQPQHF. In nucleotides, the CDR3 is TGTGCCAGCAGTTCCATGACCGCGGGAGGCAATCAGCCCCAGCATTTT.

The V gene is TRBV10-2, the J gene TRBJ1-4, with D unresolved. V was trimmed by 7 bases and J by 7 bases, leaving 19 bases between them. Germline-derived CDR1 and CDR2 are WSHSY and SAAADI. The CDR3 sequence is 15 residues long. CDR3 nucleotide sequence: TGCGCCAGCAAACCCACGTGGGCAGGAGGTGAAAAACTGTTTTTT. Its protein is CASKPTWAGGEKLFF.

This clone was seen more than once but under ten times. The genes are TRBV6-6 and TRBJ1-1; D gene unclear. The CDR3 consists of 14 residues. Looked up from germline, CDR1 is MNHNY and CDR2 is SVGAGI (reference sequence). V was shortened by 0 bases and J by 7 bases, with 12 bases between the two germline ends. The CDR3 bases are TGTGCCAGCAGTTACTCGTTGGTCTTGGGTGAAGCTTTCTTT. It codes for CASSYSLVLGEAFF.